The source of this T cell receptor beta chain is a study of tumor-infiltrating lymphocytes in primary liver carcinoma. The study, taken as a whole, reports: Tumor-adjacent and tumor-blood pairs shared a smaller degree of overlap than tumor region pairs. The study found a significantly higher top-250-clone fraction in tumors than in blood (p = 0.039).

TCR beta cDNA was prepared out of about 530 ng total RNA by means of a constant-region primer. Modified slightly, ARM-PCR produced TCR beta libraries over three nested multiplex PCR rounds. TRBV1-TRBV30 forward primers paired with a C-beta reverse primer drove the first two PCR rounds, about 10 cycles each. TCRdb reprocessed the multiplex PCR reads via MiXCR and lists one record per CDR3 protein. The table has about 190,000 distinct CDR3 sequences, around four fifths seen once. This clonotype was observed many times. The antigen is undetermined. This CDR3 comprises 16 residues. V shed 5 bases and J 3 bases; nucleotides not matched to a gene: 4. Per germline, CDR1 MDHEN and CDR2 SYDVKM. From unsorted bulk tissue weighing roughly 17-31 mg, DNA and RNA were co-extracted. Each sampled tumor had five separate regions taken from it.

The sequence came from a man aged 35 to 55 with primary liver carcinoma and hepatitis B virus infection. The chain links TRBV28 to TRBJ2-2, with TRBD2 matching over 12 bases. Sequenced input: tumor tissue from primary liver carcinoma. Here the CDR3 DNA reads TGTGCCAGCAGTCCTTCTAGCGGGAGGGACACCGGGGAGCTGTTTTTT. Its protein product is CASSPSSGRDTGELFF.